A selection of T cell receptor beta chains follows, all from one sample in a study of blood T cell repertoires in COVID-19. Here immunoSEQ multiplex PCR was the method, and the copy in TCRdb shows in-frame clones only, minus some. Among fewer than 70,000 clones, 78% were seen once, and the ten largest hold roughly 5%. Sequencing was performed on peripheral blood. These receptors came from a human donor in a cohort sampled during active COVID-19. Each CDR3 is given with its conserved first and last residue. The D gene is left open where the match is weak. A clone size is listed for some rows: how often the clone was seen (once, few, many), or a class if it is expanded.

v_call: TRBV28; clone_size: -; d_call: TRBD1; j_call: TRBJ1-2; cdr3_aa: CASSLTGTGGYGYTF; cdr3_nt: TGTGCCAGCAGTTTGACCGGGACAGGAGGCTATGGCTACACCTTC
v_call: TRBV19; clone_size: -; d_call: -; j_call: TRBJ1-2; cdr3_aa: CASSPGTQNYGYTF; cdr3_nt: TGTGCCAGTAGTCCGGGGACACAGAACTATGGCTACACCTTC
v_call: TRBV10-2; clone_size: -; d_call: TRBD2; j_call: TRBJ2-7; cdr3_aa: CATCELAVLSYEQYF; cdr3_nt: TGCGCCACTTGTGAACTAGCGGTATTAAGCTACGAGCAGTACTTC
v_call: TRBV9; clone_size: -; d_call: TRBD2; j_call: TRBJ2-6; cdr3_aa: CASSPRLAGAAYSGANVLTF; cdr3_nt: TGTGCCAGCAGCCCAAGACTAGCGGGGGCCGCTTACTCTGGGGCCAACGTCCTGACTTTC
v_call: TRBV28; clone_size: once; d_call: -; j_call: TRBJ2-7; cdr3_aa: CASRSPGTRDNEQYF; cdr3_nt: TGTGCCAGCAGGTCCCCGGGGACAAGGGACAACGAGCAGTACTTC
v_call: TRBV28; clone_size: -; d_call: -; j_call: TRBJ2-2; cdr3_aa: CASSLRESQLFF; cdr3_nt: TGTGCCAGCAGTTTAAGGGAGAGCCAACTGTTTTTT
v_call: TRBV7-9; clone_size: few; d_call: TRBD2; j_call: TRBJ2-1; cdr3_aa: CASSARGRGRANEQFF; cdr3_nt: TGTGCCAGCTCGGCTCGAGGGCGCGGGAGGGCTAATGAGCAGTTCTTC
v_call: TRBV7-9; clone_size: few; d_call: -; j_call: TRBJ2-7; cdr3_aa: CASSLGEESSYEQYF; cdr3_nt: TGTGCCAGCAGCTTAGGCGAAGAAAGCTCCTACGAGCAGTACTTC
v_call: TRBV28; clone_size: -; d_call: -; j_call: TRBJ2-7; cdr3_aa: CASTHRERLYEQYF; cdr3_nt: TGTGCCAGCACCCACAGGGAGAGGCTCTACGAGCAGTACTTC
v_call: TRBV5-1; clone_size: -; d_call: TRBD1; j_call: TRBJ1-2; cdr3_aa: CASSITPGTGAPVHTF; cdr3_nt: TGCGCCAGCAGCATCACCCCCGGGACAGGGGCCCCGGTCCACACCTTC
v_call: TRBV11-1; clone_size: -; d_call: TRBD1; j_call: TRBJ1-6; cdr3_aa: CASSRTGNNSPLHF; cdr3_nt: TGTGCCAGCAGCCGGACAGGGAACAATTCACCCCTCCACTTT
v_call: TRBV6-6; clone_size: -; d_call: -; j_call: TRBJ2-5; cdr3_aa: CASSHARTDPLTSSETQYF; cdr3_nt: TGTGCCAGCAGTCATGCCCGAACCGACCCTTTGACATCCTCAGAGACCCAGTACTTC